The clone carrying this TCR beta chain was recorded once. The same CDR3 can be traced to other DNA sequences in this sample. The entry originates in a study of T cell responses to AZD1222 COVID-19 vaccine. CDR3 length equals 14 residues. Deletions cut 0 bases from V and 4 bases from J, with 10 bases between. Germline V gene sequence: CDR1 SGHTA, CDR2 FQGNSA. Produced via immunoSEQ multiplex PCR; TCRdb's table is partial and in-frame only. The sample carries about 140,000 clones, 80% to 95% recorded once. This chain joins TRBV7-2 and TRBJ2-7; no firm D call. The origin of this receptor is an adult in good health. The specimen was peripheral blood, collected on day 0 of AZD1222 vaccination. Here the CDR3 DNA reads TGTGCCAGCAGCTTAGCGGGCCCGAGTTACGAGCAGTACTTC. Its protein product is CASSLAGPSYEQYF.